This T cell receptor (beta chain) comes out of a study of glioma-infiltrating T cells. Study conclusions and caveats: Only very few CDR3 sequences appeared in both tissue and blood. Gliomas, especially low-grade, showed above-expected tissue-blood divergence; non-neoplastic patients showed below.

Using RNA template, CDR3s of TCR alpha and beta were amplified with iRepertoire arm-PCR. One-step reverse transcription and amplification started from around 100-400 ng of tissue mRNA or PBMC total RNA. TCRdb re-called the multiplex PCR reads with MiXCR, one entry per CDR3 protein. The table lists 95,000 to 150,000 distinct CDR3 sequences, approximately 25% of them singletons. With regard to this clonotype: Its antigen remains unknown.

Trimming removed 3 bases at V and 12 bases at J, with 18 bases between. Germline V gene lookup returns CDR1 SQVTM and CDR2 ANQGSEA. This CDR3 region has 13 residues. The clonotype comes from a human donor with low-grade glioma or glioblastoma, undergoing nonglioma brain surgery, or in good health (not recorded which). The V call is TRBV29-1, the J call TRBJ2-1, with TRBD2 as a possible D gene (6 bases). Sequenced sample: glioma tissue, nonneoplastic brain tissue, or PBMCs (not recorded which). The CDR3 region has the DNA TGCAGCGTTGACCAGCTAGCGCTCACGGGGCAGTTCTTC. Protein product: CSVDQLALTGQFF.